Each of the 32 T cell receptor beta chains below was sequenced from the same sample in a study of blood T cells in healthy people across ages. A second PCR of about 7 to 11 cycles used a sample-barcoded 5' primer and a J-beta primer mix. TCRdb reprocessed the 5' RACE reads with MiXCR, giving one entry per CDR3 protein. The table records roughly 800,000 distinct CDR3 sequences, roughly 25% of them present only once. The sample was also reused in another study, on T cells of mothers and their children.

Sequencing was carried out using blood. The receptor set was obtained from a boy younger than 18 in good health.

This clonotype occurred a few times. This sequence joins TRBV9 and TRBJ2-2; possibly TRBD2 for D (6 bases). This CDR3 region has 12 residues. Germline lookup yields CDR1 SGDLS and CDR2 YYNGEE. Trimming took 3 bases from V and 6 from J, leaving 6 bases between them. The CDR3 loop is CASSGGAGELFF. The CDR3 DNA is TGTGCCAGCAGCGGGGGGGCCGGGGAGCTGTTTTTT.

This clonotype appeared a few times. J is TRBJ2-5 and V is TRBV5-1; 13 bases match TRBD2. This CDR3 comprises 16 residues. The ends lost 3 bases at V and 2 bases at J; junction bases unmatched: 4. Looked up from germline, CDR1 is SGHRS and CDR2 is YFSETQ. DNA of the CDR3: TGCGCCAGCAGCTCTGGGACTAGCGGGGCTCAAGAGACCCAGTACTTC. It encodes CASSSGTSGAQETQYF.

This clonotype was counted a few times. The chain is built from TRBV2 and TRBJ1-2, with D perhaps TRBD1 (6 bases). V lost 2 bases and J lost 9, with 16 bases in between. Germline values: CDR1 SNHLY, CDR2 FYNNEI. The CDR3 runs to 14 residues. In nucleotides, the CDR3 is TGTGCCAGCAGTGAAAGGGGGTGGCACTCTCGCTACACCTTC. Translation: CASSERGWHSRYTF.

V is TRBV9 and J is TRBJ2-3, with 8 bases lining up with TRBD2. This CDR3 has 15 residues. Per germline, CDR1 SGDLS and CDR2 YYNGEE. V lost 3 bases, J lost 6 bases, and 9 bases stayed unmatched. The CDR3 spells CASSGPGGVTDTQYF. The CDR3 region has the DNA TGTGCCAGCAGCGGCCCGGGAGGGGTCACGGATACGCAGTATTTT.

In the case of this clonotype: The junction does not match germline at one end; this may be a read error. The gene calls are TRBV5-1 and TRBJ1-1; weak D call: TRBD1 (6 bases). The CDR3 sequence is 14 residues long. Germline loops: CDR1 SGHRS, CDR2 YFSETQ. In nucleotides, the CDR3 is TGCGCCAACAGCTTACAGGGAATTAACACTGAAGCTTTCTTT. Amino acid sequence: CANSLQGINTEAFF.

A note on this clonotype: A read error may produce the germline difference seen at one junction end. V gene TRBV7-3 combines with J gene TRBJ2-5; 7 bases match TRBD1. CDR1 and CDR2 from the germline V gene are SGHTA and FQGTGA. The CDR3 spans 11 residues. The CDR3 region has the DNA TGTGCCAGCAGCCGGGACAGCCTGGGGTTCTTC. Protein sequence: CASSRDSLGFF.

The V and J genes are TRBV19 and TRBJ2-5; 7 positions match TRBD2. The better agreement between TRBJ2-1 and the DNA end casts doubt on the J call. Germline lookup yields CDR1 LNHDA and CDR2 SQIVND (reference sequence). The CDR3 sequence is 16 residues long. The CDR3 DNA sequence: TGTGCCAGTAGTTTCGGGTCGGGGGGTCTCTACAATGAGCAGTTCTTC. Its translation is CASSFGSGGLYNEQFF.

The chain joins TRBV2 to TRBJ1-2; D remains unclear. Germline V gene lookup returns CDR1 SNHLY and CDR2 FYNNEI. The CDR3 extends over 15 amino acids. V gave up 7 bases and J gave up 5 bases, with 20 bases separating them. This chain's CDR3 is CASTADGWISYGYTF. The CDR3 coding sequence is TGTGCCAGCACTGCGGACGGTTGGATTTCTTATGGCTACACCTTC.

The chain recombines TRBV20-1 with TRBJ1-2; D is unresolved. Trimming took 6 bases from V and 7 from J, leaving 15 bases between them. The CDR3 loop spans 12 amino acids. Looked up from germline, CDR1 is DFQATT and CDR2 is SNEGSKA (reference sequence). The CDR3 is CSAQRGPGGYTF. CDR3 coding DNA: TGCAGTGCCCAGAGAGGACCCGGTGGCTACACCTTC.

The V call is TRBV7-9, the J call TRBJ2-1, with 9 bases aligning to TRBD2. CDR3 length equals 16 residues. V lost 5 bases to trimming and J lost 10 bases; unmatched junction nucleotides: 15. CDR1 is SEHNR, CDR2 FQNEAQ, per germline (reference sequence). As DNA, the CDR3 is TGTGCCAGCAGCGTGATAACTAGCGGGTACGGTTTAGAGCAGTTCTTC. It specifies CASSVITSGYGLEQFF. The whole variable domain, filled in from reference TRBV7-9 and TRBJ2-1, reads DTGVSQNPRHKITKRGQNVTFRCDPISEHNRLYWYRQTLGQGPEFLTYFQNEAQLEKSRLLSDRFSAERPKGSFSTLEIQRTEQGDSAMYLCASSVITSGYGLEQFFGPGTRLTVL.

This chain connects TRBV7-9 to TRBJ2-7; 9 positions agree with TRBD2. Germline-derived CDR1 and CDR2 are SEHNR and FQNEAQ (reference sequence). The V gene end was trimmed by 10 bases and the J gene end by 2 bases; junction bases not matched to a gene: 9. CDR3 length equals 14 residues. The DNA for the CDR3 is TGTGCCACTGTGGCGGGAGGGGGACCCTACGAGCAGTACTTC. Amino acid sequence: CATVAGGGPYEQYF.

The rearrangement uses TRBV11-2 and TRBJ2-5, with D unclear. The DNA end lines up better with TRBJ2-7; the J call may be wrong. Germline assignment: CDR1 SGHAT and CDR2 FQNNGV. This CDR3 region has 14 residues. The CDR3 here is CASSLTPQGYEQYF. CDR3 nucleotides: TGTGCCAGCAGCTTAACCCCACAAGGCTACGAGCAGTACTTC.

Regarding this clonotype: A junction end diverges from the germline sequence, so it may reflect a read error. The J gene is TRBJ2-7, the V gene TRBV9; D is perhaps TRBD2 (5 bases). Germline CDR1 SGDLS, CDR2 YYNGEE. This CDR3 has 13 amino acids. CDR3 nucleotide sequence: TGTGCCAGCAGCGGGACTGACTCCTCCGAGCAGTACTTC. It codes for CASSGTDSSEQYF.

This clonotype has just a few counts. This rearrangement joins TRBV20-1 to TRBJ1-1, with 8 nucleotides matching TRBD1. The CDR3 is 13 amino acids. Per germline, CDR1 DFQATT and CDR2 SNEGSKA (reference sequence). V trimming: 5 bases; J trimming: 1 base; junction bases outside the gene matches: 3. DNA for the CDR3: TGCAGTGCTCTGGGGACAGGGAACACTGAAGCTTTCTTT. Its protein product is CSALGTGNTEAFF.

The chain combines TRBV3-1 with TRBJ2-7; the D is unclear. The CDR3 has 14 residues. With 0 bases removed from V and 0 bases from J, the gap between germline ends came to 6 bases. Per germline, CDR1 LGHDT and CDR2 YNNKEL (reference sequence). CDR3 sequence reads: CASSQESSSYEQYF. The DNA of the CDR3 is TGTGCCAGCAGCCAAGAATCCAGCTCCTACGAGCAGTACTTC.

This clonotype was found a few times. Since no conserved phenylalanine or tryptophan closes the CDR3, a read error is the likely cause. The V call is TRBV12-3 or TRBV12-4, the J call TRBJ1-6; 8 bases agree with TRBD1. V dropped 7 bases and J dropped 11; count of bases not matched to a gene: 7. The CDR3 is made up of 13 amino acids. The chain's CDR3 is CASTWTGLAPLHL. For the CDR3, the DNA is TGTGCCAGCACCTGGACAGGGCTGGCACCCCTCCACCTT.

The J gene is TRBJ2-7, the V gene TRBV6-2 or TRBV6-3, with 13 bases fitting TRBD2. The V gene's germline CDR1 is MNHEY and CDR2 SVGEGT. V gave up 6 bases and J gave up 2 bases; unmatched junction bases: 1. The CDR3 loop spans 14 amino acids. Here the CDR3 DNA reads TGTGCCAGCAGGACTAGCGGGAGGACCTACGAGCAGTACGTC. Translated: CASRTSGRTYEQYV.

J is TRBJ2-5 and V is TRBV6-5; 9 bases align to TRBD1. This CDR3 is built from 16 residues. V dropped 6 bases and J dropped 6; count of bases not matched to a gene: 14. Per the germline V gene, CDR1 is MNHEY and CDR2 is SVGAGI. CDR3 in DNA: TGTGCCAGCAGCTTTAGTGGACAGGGGCGACAACAGACCCAGTACTTC. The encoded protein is CASSFSGQGRQQTQYF.

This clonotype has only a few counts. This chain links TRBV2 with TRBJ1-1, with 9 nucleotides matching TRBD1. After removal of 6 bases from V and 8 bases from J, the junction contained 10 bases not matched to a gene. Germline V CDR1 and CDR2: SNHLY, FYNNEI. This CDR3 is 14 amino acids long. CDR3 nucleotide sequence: TGTGCCAGCAGGCTCGACAGGGGGGCTAAAGAAGCTTTCTTT. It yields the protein CASRLDRGAKEAFF.

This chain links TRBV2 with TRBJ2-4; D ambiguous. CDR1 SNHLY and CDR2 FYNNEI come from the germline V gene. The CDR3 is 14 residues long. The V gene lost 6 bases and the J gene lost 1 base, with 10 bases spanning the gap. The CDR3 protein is CASRRSEAKNIQYF. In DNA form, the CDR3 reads TGTGCCAGCAGGCGATCAGAGGCCAAAAACATTCAGTACTTC.

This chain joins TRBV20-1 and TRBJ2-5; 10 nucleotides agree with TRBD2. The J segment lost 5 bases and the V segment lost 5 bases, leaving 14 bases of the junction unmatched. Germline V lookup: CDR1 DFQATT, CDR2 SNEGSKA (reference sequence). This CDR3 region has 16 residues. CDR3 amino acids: CSASRGAGGLSETQYF. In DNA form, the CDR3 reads TGCAGTGCTTCTAGGGGAGCGGGGGGGCTTAGTGAGACCCAGTACTTC.

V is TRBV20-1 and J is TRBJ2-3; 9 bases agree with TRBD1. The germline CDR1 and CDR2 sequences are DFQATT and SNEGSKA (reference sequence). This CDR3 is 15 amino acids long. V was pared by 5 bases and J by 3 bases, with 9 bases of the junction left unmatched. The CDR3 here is CSAYHRGRATDTQYF. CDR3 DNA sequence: TGCAGTGCTTACCACAGGGGGCGAGCAACAGATACGCAGTATTTT.

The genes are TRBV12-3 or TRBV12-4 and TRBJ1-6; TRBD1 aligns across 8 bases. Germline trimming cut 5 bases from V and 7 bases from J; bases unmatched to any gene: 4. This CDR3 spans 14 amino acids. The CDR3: CASSPRDRNSPLHF. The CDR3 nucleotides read TGTGCCAGCAGTCCCCGGGACAGGAATTCACCCCTCCACTTT.

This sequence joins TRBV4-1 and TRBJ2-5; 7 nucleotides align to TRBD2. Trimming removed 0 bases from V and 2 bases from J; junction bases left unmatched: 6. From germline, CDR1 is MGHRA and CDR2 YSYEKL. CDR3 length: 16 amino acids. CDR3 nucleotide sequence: TGCGCCAGCAGCCAAGAAGGGACTACCTTACAAGAGACCCAGTACTTC. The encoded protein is CASSQEGTTLQETQYF.

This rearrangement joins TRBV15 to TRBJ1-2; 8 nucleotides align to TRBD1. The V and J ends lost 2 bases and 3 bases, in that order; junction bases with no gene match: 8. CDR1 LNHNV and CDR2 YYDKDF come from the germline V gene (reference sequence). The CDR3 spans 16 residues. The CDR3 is CATSRLGQGADYGYTF. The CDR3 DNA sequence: TGTGCCACCAGCAGATTGGGTCAGGGGGCGGACTATGGCTACACCTTC.

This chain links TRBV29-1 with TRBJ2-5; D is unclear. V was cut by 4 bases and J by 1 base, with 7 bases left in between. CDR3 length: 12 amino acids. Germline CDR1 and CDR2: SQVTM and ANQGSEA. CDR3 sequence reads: CSVGRAQETQYF. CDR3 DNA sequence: TGCAGCGTTGGGCGTGCCCAAGAGACCCAGTACTTC.

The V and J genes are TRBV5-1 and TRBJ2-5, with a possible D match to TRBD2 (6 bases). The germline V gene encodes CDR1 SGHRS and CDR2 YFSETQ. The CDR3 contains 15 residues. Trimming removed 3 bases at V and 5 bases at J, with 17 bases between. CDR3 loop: CASSSVKAEGETQYF. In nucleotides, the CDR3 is TGCGCCAGCAGCTCCGTGAAAGCGGAGGGTGAGACCCAGTACTTC.

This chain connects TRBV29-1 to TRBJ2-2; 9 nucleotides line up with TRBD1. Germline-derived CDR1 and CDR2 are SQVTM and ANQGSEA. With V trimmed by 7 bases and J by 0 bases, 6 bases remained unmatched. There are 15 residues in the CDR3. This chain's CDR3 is CSGTGTGTNTGELFF. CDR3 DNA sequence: TGCAGCGGTACCGGGACAGGGACGAACACCGGGGAGCTGTTTTTT.

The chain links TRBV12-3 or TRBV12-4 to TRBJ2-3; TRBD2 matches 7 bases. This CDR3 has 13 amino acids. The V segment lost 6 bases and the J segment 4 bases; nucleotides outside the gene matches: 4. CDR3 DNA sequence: TGTGCCAGCAGGGGGGGGTTCCCAGATACGCAGTATTTT. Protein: CASRGGFPDTQYF.

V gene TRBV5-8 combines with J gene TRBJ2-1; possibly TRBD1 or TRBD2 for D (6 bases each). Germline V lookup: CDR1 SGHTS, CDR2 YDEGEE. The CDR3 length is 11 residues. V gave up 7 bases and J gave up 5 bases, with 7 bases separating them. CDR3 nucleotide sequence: TGTGCCAGCCGGGGGCACAATGAGCAGTTCTTC. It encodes CASRGHNEQFF.

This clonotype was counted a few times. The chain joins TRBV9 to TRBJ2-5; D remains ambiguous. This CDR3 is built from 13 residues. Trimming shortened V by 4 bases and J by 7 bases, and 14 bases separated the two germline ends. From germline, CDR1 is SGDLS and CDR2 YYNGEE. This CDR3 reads CASSIDEPGTQYF. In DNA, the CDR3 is TGTGCCAGCAGCATTGACGAGCCGGGGACCCAGTACTTC.

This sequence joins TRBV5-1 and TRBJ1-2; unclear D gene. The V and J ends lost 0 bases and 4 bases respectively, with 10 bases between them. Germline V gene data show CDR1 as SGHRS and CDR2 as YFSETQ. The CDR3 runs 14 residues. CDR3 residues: CASSLGTDGYGYTF. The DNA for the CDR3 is TGCGCCAGCAGCTTGGGGACCGATGGCTATGGCTACACCTTC.